The 23 T cell receptor beta chains given below trace back to one sample, sequenced in a study of low-dose radiotherapy and immunotherapy resistance in tumors. Covering alpha and beta chains, TRAV- and TRBV-specific primers were used for the first-strand cDNA. TCRs underwent around 20 PCR cycles of amplification with a constant-region primer and V-primer adapter. TCRdb reanalysed the reads using MiXCR and keeps one entry per CDR3 protein. The sample gives 9,700 or so distinct CDR3 sequences, roughly 75% of which show up once; 1.4% is in the top ten. These receptors were collected from a human donor with advanced metastatic prostate, ovarian, gallbladder or colorectal cancer (not recorded which). This table probably holds off-target reads from a library built for another chain.

This chain links TRBV12-3 or TRBV12-4 with TRBJ2-1, with TRBD2 matching 13 bases. The ends lost 5 bases at V and 8 bases at J; junction bases unmatched: 6. This CDR3 comprises 15 residues. CDR3: CASSVLAGGPHEQFF. The CDR3 DNA follows: TGTGCCAGCAGTGTACTAGCGGGAGGGCCGCATGAGCAGTTCTTC.

A word on this clonotype: One end of the junction varies from germline; a read error may be responsible. The chain employs TRBV5-3 and TRBJ2-2; the match to TRBD2 covers 12 bases. TRBV5-3 is annotated as an ORF whose role is uncertain. This CDR3 is built from 18 residues. Here the CDR3 DNA reads TGTGCCAGCAGCTTGGGCCTAGCGGGAGGGCCAAACACCGGGGAGCTGTTTTTT. Translation: CASSLGLAGGPNTGELFF.

The V gene is TRBV28, the J gene TRBJ2-7; D is perhaps TRBD2 (6 bases). This CDR3 spans 15 amino acids. CDR1 is MDHEN, CDR2 SYDVKM, per germline. The V end lost 5 bases, the J end lost 6 bases, and 20 bases lay between the germline ends. The CDR3 sequence is CASSKGRRRASEQYF. The CDR3 nucleotides read TGTGCCAGCAGTAAGGGACGGCGGAGGGCTAGCGAGCAGTACTTC.

This clonotype was seen more than once but under ten times. The chain couples TRBV29-1 to TRBJ2-1; no reliable D call. V lost 5 bases, J lost 2 bases, and 13 bases lay in between. This CDR3 has 14 residues. Germline CDR1 SQVTM, CDR2 ANQGSEA. For the CDR3, the DNA is TGCAGCGTTCCGGGCCAAGACCCCTACAATGAGCAGTTCTTC. This translates into CSVPGQDPYNEQFF.

The rearrangement joins TRBV28 to TRBJ2-3; D is possibly TRBD2 (7 bases). This CDR3 is built from 14 residues. Looked up from germline, CDR1 is MDHEN and CDR2 is SYDVKM. Trimming cost V 5 bases and J 1 base, with 10 bases left between them. CDR3 sequence: CASSRGAGTDTQYF. CDR3 coding DNA: TGTGCCAGCAGTCGGGGGGCCGGCACAGATACGCAGTATTTT.

The chain recombines TRBV29-1 with TRBJ2-3, with D maybe TRBD2 (7 bases). The CDR3 runs to 15 residues. V was trimmed by 1 base and J by 3 bases, leaving 14 bases between them. In germline, CDR1 is SQVTM, CDR2 ANQGSEA. CDR3 amino acids: CSVEGFRGGTDTQYF. CDR3 DNA sequence: TGCAGCGTTGAAGGATTCAGGGGAGGGACAGATACGCAGTATTTT.

The chain is built from TRBV10-3 and TRBJ2-1; tentative D call: TRBD2 (5 bases). The CDR3 loop spans 15 amino acids. V was clipped by 9 bases and J by 9 bases, with 24 bases between them. Germline loops: CDR1 ENHRY, CDR2 SYGVKD. CDR3 amino acids: CAIQKEGGIGVEQFF. CDR3 coding DNA: TGTGCCATACAAAAAGAGGGCGGCATCGGGGTTGAGCAGTTCTTC.

The rearrangement links TRBV28 to TRBJ1-2; 8 nucleotides align to TRBD1. The junction had 7 bases not matched to a gene; V was cut back by 7 bases and J by 0 bases. The V gene's germline CDR1 is MDHEN and CDR2 SYDVKM. This CDR3 comprises 15 residues. The CDR3 DNA reads TGTGCCAGCATCACCGGACAGGGTGCTAACTATGGCTACACCTTC. Protein: CASITGQGANYGYTF.

The chain is built from TRBV5-1 and TRBJ2-3; tentative D call: TRBD1 (5 bases). Trimming took 4 bases from V and 3 from J, leaving 12 bases between them. CDR3 length: 14 residues. The germline V gene has CDR1 SGHRS and CDR2 YFSETQ. The CDR3 coding sequence is TGCGCCAGCAGCATAGACTCAGGGACAGATACGCAGTATTTT. Protein sequence: CASSIDSGTDTQYF.

This sequence joins TRBV3-1 and TRBJ1-5; unclear D gene. CDR3 length: 14 residues. Germline CDR1 LGHDT, CDR2 YNNKEL (reference sequence). The V gene lost 2 bases and the J gene lost 3 bases, with 8 bases spanning the gap. The CDR3 sequence: CASSQLVTNQPQHF. The CDR3 coding sequence is TGTGCCAGCAGCCAACTAGTTACCAATCAGCCCCAGCATTTT.

The rearrangement links TRBV14 to TRBJ2-7, with 7 bases identical to TRBD2. The CDR3 contains 18 residues. Trimming took 2 bases from V and 1 from J; bases not matched to a gene: 14. The germline V gene encodes CDR1 SGHDN and CDR2 FVKESK. The CDR3 sequence is CASSQPRGGAGFSYEQYF. CDR3 sequence (DNA): TGTGCCAGCAGCCAACCCCGGGGAGGGGCTGGGTTTTCCTACGAGCAGTACTTC.

V gene TRBV6-6 combines with J gene TRBJ2-5, with 7 nucleotides matching TRBD2. The CDR3 extends over 14 amino acids. Germline CDR1 is MNHNY and CDR2 is SVGAGI (reference sequence). Trimming at V came to 5 bases and at J to 2 bases, leaving 5 bases not matched to a gene. CDR3 residues: CASSRWEGQETQYF. The CDR3 nucleotides read TGTGCCAGCAGTAGGTGGGAGGGACAAGAGACCCAGTACTTC.

This chain connects TRBV5-6 to TRBJ2-2; 7 nucleotides line up with TRBD2. The CDR3 is 14 residues long. CDR1 is SGHDT and CDR2 is YYEEEE in the germline V gene. V dropped 4 bases and J dropped 6; count of bases not matched to a gene: 6. CDR3 coding DNA: TGTGCCAGCAGCGTGCTTGCGGGAGCCGGGGAGCTGTTTTTT. Amino acids: CASSVLAGAGELFF.

The rearrangement uses TRBV28 and TRBJ2-5, with 7 bases lining up with TRBD1. CDR3 length equals 14 residues. The junction had 9 bases not matched to a gene; V was cut back by 6 bases and J by 5 bases. Germline CDR1 MDHEN, CDR2 SYDVKM. The CDR3 sequence is CASSLTGSWETQYF. Here the CDR3 DNA reads TGTGCCAGCAGCTTGACAGGGTCATGGGAGACCCAGTACTTC.

The chain uses TRBV20-1 and TRBJ1-2; 8 nucleotides line up with TRBD1. V gave up 6 bases and J gave up 4 bases; unmatched junction bases: 7. Germline V gene sequence: CDR1 DFQATT, CDR2 SNEGSKA (reference sequence). The length of the CDR3 is 13 residues. The CDR3 sequence is CSATRDRSYGYTF. In DNA, the CDR3 is TGCAGTGCCACCCGGGACAGGAGCTATGGCTACACCTTC.

The J gene is TRBJ2-3, the V gene TRBV29-1; a weak D match, TRBD2 (5 bases). The CDR3 has 12 amino acids. V lost 4 bases, J lost 2 bases, and 7 bases lay in between. From germline, CDR1 is SQVTM and CDR2 ANQGSEA. The CDR3 loop is CSVAADTDTQYF. CDR3 in DNA: TGCAGCGTTGCAGCGGACACAGATACGCAGTATTTT.

This clonotype appeared a single time. The chain links TRBV7-8 to TRBJ2-2; TRBD2 aligns across 8 bases. Per germline, CDR1 SGHVS and CDR2 FQNEAQ. This CDR3 region has 14 residues. The ends lost 2 bases at V and 9 bases at J; junction bases unmatched: 5. The DNA of the CDR3 is TGTGCCAGCAGCTTATTCGGGGGGGTCCGGGAGCTGTTTTTT. It is translated as CASSLFGGVRELFF. The full variable domain, in which reference TRBV7-8 and TRBJ2-2 provide the parts outside the CDR3, is GAGVSQSPRYKVAKRGQDVALRCDPISGHVSLFWYQQALGQGPEFLTYFQNEAQLDKSGLPSDRFFAERPEGSVSTLKIQRTQQEDSAVYLCASSLFGGVRELFFGEGSRLTVL.

The genes are TRBV28 and TRBJ1-4; TRBD1 matches 8 bases. Germline values: CDR1 MDHEN, CDR2 SYDVKM. J gave up 5 bases and V 6 bases, and 5 bases lay outside the gene matches. The CDR3 sequence is 14 residues long. The DNA of the CDR3 is TGTGCCAGCAGGCGAGGACAGGGAAATGAAAAACTGTTTTTT. This codes for CASRRGQGNEKLFF.

The rearrangement joins TRBV4-3 to TRBJ1-1; TRBD1 matches 10 bases. The junction had 14 bases not matched to a gene; V was cut back by 4 bases and J by 0 bases. Germline V lookup: CDR1 LGHNA, CDR2 YSLEER. The CDR3 runs 19 residues. In DNA, the CDR3 is TGCGCCAGCAGCCCACAGTGGGTACCGGGACAGGGGTTGAACACTGAAGCTTTCTTT. Translation gives CASSPQWVPGQGLNTEAFF.

The rearrangement uses TRBV6-5 and TRBJ2-1, with D unresolved. The ends were cut back, 4 bases at V and 9 bases at J, with 7 bases in the middle. This CDR3 comprises 11 residues. Germline V gene lookup returns CDR1 MNHEY and CDR2 SVGAGI. CDR3 nucleotide sequence: TGTGCCAGCAGTTTGGGTTTTGAGCAGTTCTTC. It encodes CASSLGFEQFF.

The chain links TRBV6-1 to TRBJ2-5; 7 nucleotides match TRBD2. The germline gives CDR1 MNHNS, CDR2 SASEGT. The CDR3 totals 14 residues. Trimming at V came to 5 bases and at J to 1 base, leaving 4 bases not matched to a gene. CDR3 amino acids: CASSYGTIQETQYF. In nucleotides, the CDR3 is TGTGCCAGCAGTTACGGGACTATCCAAGAGACCCAGTACTTC.

The rearrangement uses TRBV24-1 and TRBJ2-6; no clear D gene. CDR3 size: 13 residues. The V end was cut by 4 bases, the J end by 1 base, with 1 base between. Germline CDR1 and CDR2: KGHDR and SFDVKD. CDR3 amino acids: CATSESGANVLTF. CDR3 sequence (DNA): TGTGCCACCAGTGAGTCTGGGGCCAACGTCCTGACTTTC.

The chain combines TRBV10-3 with TRBJ2-7; the match to TRBD2 covers 12 bases. This CDR3 has 14 residues. J was trimmed by 3 bases and V by 5 bases; bases with no gene match: 2. The germline V gene encodes CDR1 ENHRY and CDR2 SYGVKD. The CDR3 bases are TGTGCCATCAGTAAGACTAGCGGGAGCTACGAGCAGTACTTC. Its translation: CAISKTSGSYEQYF.